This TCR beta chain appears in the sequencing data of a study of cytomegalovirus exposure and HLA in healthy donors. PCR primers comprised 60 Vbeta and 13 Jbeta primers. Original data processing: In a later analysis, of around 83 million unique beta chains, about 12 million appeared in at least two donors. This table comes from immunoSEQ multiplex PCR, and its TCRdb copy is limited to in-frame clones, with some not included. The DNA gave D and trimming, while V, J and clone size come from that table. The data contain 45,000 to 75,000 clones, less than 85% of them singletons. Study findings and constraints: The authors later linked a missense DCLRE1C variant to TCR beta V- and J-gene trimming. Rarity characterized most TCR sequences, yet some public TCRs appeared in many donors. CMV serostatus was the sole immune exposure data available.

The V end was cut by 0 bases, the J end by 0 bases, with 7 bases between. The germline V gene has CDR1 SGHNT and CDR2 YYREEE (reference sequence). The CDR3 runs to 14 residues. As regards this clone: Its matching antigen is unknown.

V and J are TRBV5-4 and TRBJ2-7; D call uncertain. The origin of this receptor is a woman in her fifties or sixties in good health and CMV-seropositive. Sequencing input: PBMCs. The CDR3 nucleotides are TGTGCCAGCAGCTTGGACACGGGCTCCTACGAGCAGTACTTC. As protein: CASSLDTGSYEQYF.